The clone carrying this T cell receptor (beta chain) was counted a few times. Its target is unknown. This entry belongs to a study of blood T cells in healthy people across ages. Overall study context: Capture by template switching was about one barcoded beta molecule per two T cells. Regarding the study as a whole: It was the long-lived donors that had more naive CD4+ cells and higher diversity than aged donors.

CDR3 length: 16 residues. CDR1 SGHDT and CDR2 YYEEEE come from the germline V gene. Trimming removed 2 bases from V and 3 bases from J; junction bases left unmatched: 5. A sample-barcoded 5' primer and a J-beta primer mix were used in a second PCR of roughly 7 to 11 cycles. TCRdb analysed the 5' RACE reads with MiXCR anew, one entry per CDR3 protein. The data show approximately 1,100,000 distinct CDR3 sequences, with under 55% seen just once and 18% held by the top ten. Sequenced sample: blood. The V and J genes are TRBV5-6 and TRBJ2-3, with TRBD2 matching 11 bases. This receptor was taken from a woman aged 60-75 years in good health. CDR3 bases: TGTGCCAGCAGCTTCCGTCCTAGCGGGAGGACAGATACGCAGTATTTT. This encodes CASSFRPSGRTDTQYF.